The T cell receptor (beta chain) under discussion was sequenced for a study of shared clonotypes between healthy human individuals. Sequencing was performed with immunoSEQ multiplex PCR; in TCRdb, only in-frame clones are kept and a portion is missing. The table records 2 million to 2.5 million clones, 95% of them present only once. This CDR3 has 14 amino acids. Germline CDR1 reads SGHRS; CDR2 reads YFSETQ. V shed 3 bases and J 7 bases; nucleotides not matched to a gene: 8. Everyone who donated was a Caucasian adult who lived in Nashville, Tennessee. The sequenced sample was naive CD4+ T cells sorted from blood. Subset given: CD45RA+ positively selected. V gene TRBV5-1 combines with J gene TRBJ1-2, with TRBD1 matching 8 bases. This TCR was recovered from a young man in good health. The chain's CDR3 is CASSSRDRGGGYTF. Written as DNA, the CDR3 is TGCGCCAGCAGCTCTCGTGACAGGGGCGGTGGCTACACCTTC.